The source of this TCR beta chain is a study of early T cells in non-severe SARS-CoV-2 infection. This clonotype turned up a few times. TCRdb reanalysed the 5' RACE reads using MiXCR and keeps one entry per CDR3 protein. This sample has more than 55,000 distinct CDR3 sequences, with just under 9% found just once. The source is an adult who was a healthcare worker with PCR-confirmed SARS-CoV-2 infection or an uninfected control (not recorded which). The material sequenced was whole blood.

The CDR3 DNA reads TGTGCCAGCAGTTACAGGGACAGGGACTATGGCTACACCTTC. Translation: CASSYRDRDYGYTF. The chain uses TRBV6-5 and TRBJ1-2; 9 bases line up with TRBD1. V trimming: 2 bases; J trimming: 3 bases; junction bases outside the gene matches: 1. CDR1 is MNHEY, CDR2 SVGAGI, per germline. The CDR3 consists of 14 residues.